Presented here are 26 T cell receptor beta chains from one specimen sequenced in a study of T cells in Graves' hyperthyroidism and ophthalmopathy. What was amplified from RNA transcripts were TCR beta CDR3 regions. The TCR CDR3 first-round RT-PCR relied on the HTBI primer set. MiXCR, run by TCRdb on the multiplex PCR reads, gives a single entry per CDR3 protein. The sample has roughly 420,000 distinct CDR3 sequences, approximately 14% seen once. The sample comprised blood. The receptors here all came from a young woman with Graves' hyperthyroidism.

This clonotype occurred many times. This chain uses TRBV20-1 with TRBJ2-7; 9 bases align to TRBD2. The CDR3 contains 14 residues. V gave up 1 base and J gave up 7 bases; unmatched junction bases: 8. Germline CDR1 and CDR2: DFQATT and SNEGSKA (reference sequence). In nucleotides, the CDR3 is TGCAGTGCTAGAGGACTAGCGGTGACTTGGGAGCAGTACTTC. Translated: CSARGLAVTWEQYF.

The CDR3 is CSARGATDKAFF. In DNA form, the CDR3 reads TGCAGTGCCCGGGGGGCGACGGATAAAGCTTTCTTT. J is TRBJ1-1 and V is TRBV20-1; a possible D gene is TRBD1 (6 bases). CDR3 length equals 12 residues. Germline values: CDR1 DFQATT, CDR2 SNEGSKA (reference sequence). The V and J ends lost 6 bases and 9 bases respectively, with 17 bases between them.

This clonotype was counted a few times. CDR3 DNA sequence: TGTGCCAGCAGCCGACGGGACAGATACAATGAGCAGTTCTTC. It translates to CASSRRDRYNEQFF. The chain joins TRBV7-9 to TRBJ2-1; TRBD1 agrees at 7 bases. This CDR3 has 14 amino acids. The V and J ends lost 5 bases and 4 bases, in that order; junction bases with no gene match: 5. Germline CDR1 and CDR2: SEHNR and FQNEAQ (reference sequence).

V is TRBV19 and J is TRBJ2-2, with D perhaps given as TRBD1 or TRBD2 (5 bases each). CDR3 length: 14 residues. The germline gives CDR1 LNHDA, CDR2 SQIVND (reference sequence). Trimming removed 7 bases at V and 2 bases at J, with 11 bases between. The DNA for the CDR3 is TGTGCCAGTACCTACGGGGCTAACACCGGGGAGCTGTTTTTT. Translated: CASTYGANTGELFF.

This clonotype was counted ten times or more. The rearrangement uses TRBV20-1 and TRBJ2-3; 9 bases line up with TRBD1. The trim removed 4 bases at V and 5 bases at J, leaving 4 bases unmatched. CDR1 is DFQATT and CDR2 is SNEGSKA in the germline V gene (reference sequence). The CDR3 sequence is 13 residues long. CDR3 sequence (DNA): TGCAGTGCTACCGGGACAGGGCTAGATACGCAGTATTTT. This encodes CSATGTGLDTQYF.

At least ten counts were recorded for this clonotype. This chain connects TRBV27 to TRBJ1-2; 7 bases match TRBD1. Trimming took 6 bases from V and 2 from J; bases not matched to a gene: 6. The V gene's germline CDR1 is MNHEY and CDR2 SMNVEV (reference sequence). The CDR3 is 14 amino acids. Here the CDR3 DNA reads TGTGCCAGCAGCTTAATGGGACAGAACTATGGCTACACCTTC. Its protein product is CASSLMGQNYGYTF.

The sample holds many counts of this clonotype. V is TRBV6-1 and J is TRBJ2-5, with 9 positions matching TRBD2. Germline V gene data show CDR1 as MNHNS and CDR2 as SASEGT. V lost 1 base, J lost 2 bases, and 5 bases stayed unmatched. The CDR3 runs to 16 residues. This CDR3 is CASSEEGGRDQETQYF. The DNA for the CDR3 is TGTGCCAGCAGTGAAGAAGGCGGGAGGGATCAAGAGACCCAGTACTTC.

This clonotype was recorded many times. J is TRBJ1-1 and V is TRBV6-1; TRBD1 matches at 9 bases. The CDR3 sequence is 14 residues long. The germline V gene has CDR1 MNHNS and CDR2 SASEGT. The trim removed 2 bases at V and 10 bases at J, leaving 8 bases unmatched. CDR3 DNA: TGTGCCAGCAGTGAAACGGGACAGGGAATAGGAGCTTTCTTT. Residues: CASSETGQGIGAFF.

This clonotype was counted many times. CDR3 nucleotide sequence: TGCGCCAGCACGGGTGACCATAATTCACCCCTCCACTTT. Residues: CASTGDHNSPLHF. V gene TRBV5-1 combines with J gene TRBJ1-6; D unresolved. Germline V gives CDR1 SGHRS, CDR2 YFSETQ. Trimming stripped 6 bases from V and 5 bases from J, with 9 bases between. The CDR3 has 13 residues. Using reference TRBV5-1 and TRBJ1-6 for the parts outside the CDR3, the full variable domain is KAGVTQTPRYLIKTRGQQVTLSCSPISGHRSVSWYQQTPGQGLQFLFEYFSETQRNKGNFPGRFSGRQFSNSRSEMNVSTLELGDSALYLCASTGDHNSPLHFGNGTRLTVT.

Many counts were recorded for this clonotype. The chain combines TRBV12-3 or TRBV12-4 with TRBJ1-2, with 9 nucleotides matching TRBD1. The CDR3 length is 14 residues. Germline trimming cut 4 bases from V and 7 bases from J; bases unmatched to any gene: 7. The CDR3 nucleotides read TGTGCCAGCAGTTCCGGGGACAGGGCGGGTGGCTACACCTTC. Its translation: CASSSGDRAGGYTF.

This clonotype was counted at least ten times. The chain links TRBV11-1 to TRBJ1-1; weak D call: TRBD1 (6 bases). V gave up 5 bases and J gave up 3 bases, with 16 bases separating them. The V gene's germline CDR1 is SGHAT and CDR2 FQDESV (reference sequence). This CDR3 contains 15 residues. CDR3 coding DNA: TGTGCCAGCAGCGCCCGGACAGCGGAGGACACTGAAGCTTTCTTT. This sequence encodes CASSARTAEDTEAFF. The variable domain in full, with the rest retrieved from reference TRBV11-1 and TRBJ1-1, is EAEVAQSPRYKITEKSQAVAFWCDPISGHATLYWYRQILGQGPELLVQFQDESVVDDSQLPKDRFSAERLKGVDSTLKIQPAELGDSAMYLCASSARTAEDTEAFFGQGTRLTVV.

This clonotype has a count of ten or more. This sequence joins TRBV2 and TRBJ2-5; TRBD1 matches 8 bases. The V segment lost 2 bases and the J segment 2 bases; nucleotides outside the gene matches: 7. Germline CDR1 is SNHLY and CDR2 is FYNNEI. The CDR3 is made up of 16 amino acids. This CDR3 reads CASSEILQGGQETQYF. The CDR3 DNA reads TGTGCCAGCAGTGAAATCCTACAGGGGGGTCAAGAGACCCAGTACTTC.

V usage is TRBV9 and J usage is TRBJ2-1; TRBD2 might be the D (6 bases). V shed 4 bases and J shed 7 bases, with 21 bases lying between them. Germline V gene lookup returns CDR1 SGDLS and CDR2 YYNGEE. The CDR3 length is 16 residues. DNA of the CDR3: TGTGCCAGCAGCCTCTACGTGTCGGGAGATCGTAATGAGCAGTTCTTC. It encodes CASSLYVSGDRNEQFF.

Ten or more counts support this clonotype. This rearrangement joins TRBV27 to TRBJ1-1, with a tentative D call TRBD1 (6 bases). The CDR3 has 15 amino acids. V was shortened by 0 bases and J by 6 bases, with 14 bases between the two germline ends. Germline V gene data show CDR1 as MNHEY and CDR2 as SMNVEV (reference sequence). The CDR3 loop reads CASSLSRGGGAEAFF. CDR3 sequence (DNA): TGTGCCAGCAGTTTATCGAGGGGGGGTGGCGCTGAAGCTTTCTTT.

This rearrangement joins TRBV28 to TRBJ1-3; D is unclear. Germline V gives CDR1 MDHEN, CDR2 SYDVKM. V was cut by 1 base and J by 2 bases, with 15 bases left in between. The length of the CDR3 is 17 residues. The DNA of the CDR3 is TGTGCCAGCAGTTTATACCCAGAACGGGCTACTGGAAACACCATATATTTT. Protein product: CASSLYPERATGNTIYF.

The chain couples TRBV7-2 to TRBJ2-7; D gene uncertain. The length of the CDR3 is 14 residues. CDR1 is SGHTA, CDR2 FQGNSA, per germline. The V end was cut by 5 bases, the J end by 0 bases, with 11 bases between. The CDR3 loop is CASSPQANSYEQYF. In DNA, the CDR3 is TGTGCCAGCAGCCCCCAGGCCAACTCCTACGAGCAGTACTTC. The whole variable domain, remainder taken from reference TRBV7-2 and TRBJ2-7, is GAGVSQSPSNKVTEKGKDVELRCDPISGHTALYWYRQSLGQGLEFLIYFQGNSAPDKSGLPSDRFSAERTGGSVSTLTIQRTQQEDSAVYLCASSPQANSYEQYFGPGTRLTVT.

This clonotype was seen a single time. The chain uses TRBV9 and TRBJ1-1; 9 bases fit TRBD1. Germline CDR1 is SGDLS and CDR2 is YYNGEE. Germline trimming cut 2 bases from V and 5 bases from J; bases unmatched to any gene: 7. The CDR3 spans 15 residues. Here the CDR3 DNA reads TGTGCCAGCAGCGTTTCACAGGGGGCAGTGACTGAAGCTTTCTTT. Its protein is CASSVSQGAVTEAFF. Supplemented by reference TRBV9 and TRBJ1-1, the full variable domain reads DSGVTQTPKHLITATGQRVTLRCSPRSGDLSVYWYQQSLDQGLQFLIQYYNGEERAKGNILERFSAQQFPDLHSELNLSSLELGDSALYFCASSVSQGAVTEAFFGQGTRLTVV.

The chain employs TRBV18 and TRBJ2-1; the match to TRBD2 covers 7 bases. The CDR3 consists of 15 residues. Trimming cost V 3 bases and J 5 bases; bases outside gene matches: 7. From germline, CDR1 is KGHSH and CDR2 LQKENI. Here the CDR3 reads CASSPQQTSDNEQFF. The CDR3 DNA sequence: TGTGCCAGCTCACCCCAACAAACTAGCGACAATGAGCAGTTCTTC.

This sequence joins TRBV19 and TRBJ2-2; D perhaps matches TRBD1 (5 bases). The CDR3 loop spans 16 amino acids. V was cut by 5 bases and J by 5 bases, with 18 bases left in between. Looked up from germline, CDR1 is LNHDA and CDR2 is SQIVND (reference sequence). CDR3 in amino acids: CASSLGSGLSTGELFF. The DNA for the CDR3 is TGTGCCAGTAGTTTGGGGTCAGGGCTCTCTACCGGGGAGCTGTTTTTT. The entire variable domain, with the rest obtained from reference TRBV19 and TRBJ2-2, is as follows: DGGITQSPKYLFRKEGQNVTLSCEQNLNHDAMYWYRQDPGQGLRLIYYSQIVNDFQKGDIAEGYSVSREKKESFPLTVTSAQKNPTAFYLCASSLGSGLSTGELFFGEGSRLTVL.

This clonotype was found a few times. The rearrangement links TRBV4-1 to TRBJ2-3; D is possibly TRBD2 (6 bases). Per the germline V gene, CDR1 is MGHRA and CDR2 is YSYEKL. The germline V and J ends were trimmed by 1 base and 6 bases, with 14 bases remaining between them. The CDR3 consists of 15 residues. This chain's CDR3 is CASSQVLQGGDTQYF. The CDR3, as DNA: TGCGCCAGCAGCCAAGTGCTGCAGGGAGGCGATACGCAGTATTTT.

Only a few counts were recorded for this clonotype. The CDR3 DNA reads as TGTGCCAGCAGCCCACGACAGGGGGCGATCACCGGGGAGCTGTTTTTT. It translates to CASSPRQGAITGELFF. This chain joins TRBV7-9 and TRBJ2-2; 10 bases match TRBD1. In germline, CDR1 is SEHNR, CDR2 FQNEAQ (reference sequence). The CDR3 has 16 residues. V lost 5 bases to trimming and J lost 4 bases; unmatched junction nucleotides: 7.

CDR3 coding DNA: TGCAGCGTTGGAGGGCCGAACACCGGGGAGCTGTTTTTT. Protein product: CSVGGPNTGELFF. The V and J genes are TRBV29-1 and TRBJ2-2, with D possibly being TRBD2 (5 bases). In germline, CDR1 is SQVTM, CDR2 ANQGSEA. V was cut by 4 bases and J by 0 bases, with 6 bases left in between. There are 13 residues in the CDR3.

The rearrangement links TRBV27 to TRBJ2-7, with TRBD2 matching over 8 bases. V trimming: 4 bases; J trimming: 0 bases; junction bases outside the gene matches: 8. The CDR3 length is 16 residues. Germline CDR1 reads MNHEY; CDR2 reads SMNVEV (reference sequence). For the CDR3, the DNA is TGTGCCAGCAGTTCCCTCGCTAGCGGGCACTCCTACGAGCAGTACTTC. This encodes CASSSLASGHSYEQYF.

This clonotype was seen a handful of times. This chain connects TRBV28 to TRBJ2-7; D call uncertain. Trimming stripped 6 bases from V and 0 bases from J, with 15 bases between. Germline V CDR1 and CDR2: MDHEN, SYDVKM. The CDR3 has 15 amino acids. DNA of the CDR3: TGTGCCAGCAGCTTGGGTTTATATACCTCCTACGAGCAGTACTTC. Amino acid sequence: CASSLGLYTSYEQYF.

This clonotype has more than one count but fewer than ten. This chain links TRBV20-1 with TRBJ2-2; TRBD1 matches 9 bases. The V gene end was trimmed by 6 bases and the J gene end by 4 bases; junction bases not matched to a gene: 6. This CDR3 is built from 14 residues. Germline CDR1 reads DFQATT; CDR2 reads SNEGSKA (reference sequence). CDR3 protein: CSAPRQGGTGELFF. The CDR3 region has the DNA TGCAGTGCGCCTAGACAGGGGGGCACCGGGGAGCTGTTTTTT.

CDR3 coding DNA: TGCAGTGCTACAGGGGGTGAGAACACTGAAGCTTTCTTT. Protein: CSATGGENTEAFF. The chain joins TRBV20-1 to TRBJ1-1; 7 bases line up with TRBD1. The CDR3 runs to 13 residues. The germline V gene has CDR1 DFQATT and CDR2 SNEGSKA (reference sequence). Trimming removed 4 bases from V and 1 base from J; junction bases left unmatched: 3.